The clone carrying this T cell receptor (beta chain) is classed as medium-sized. The data originate from a study of blood T cell repertoires in COVID-19. Across the whole study: Samples representing acute and convalescent COVID-19 were sourced from the United States, Italy and Spain. T cells, B-cell-depleted T cells, or PBMCs provided the cDNA or gDNA that served as material.

Germline-derived CDR1 and CDR2 are LGHDT and YNNKEL (reference sequence). V trimming: 5 bases; J trimming: 2 bases; junction bases outside the gene matches: 11. This CDR3 is 17 amino acids long. Study processing details: Estimated nucleated cell counts came from reference gene primer amplification. This table comes from immunoSEQ multiplex PCR, and its TCRdb copy is limited to in-frame clones, with some not included. The V and J calls and clone size come from that table; D and trimming were worked out from the DNA. The sample yields fewer than 70,000 clones, 85% to 90% seen once. This clonotype was sampled from a man aged 50 or older with active COVID-19. Material for sequencing was peripheral blood. The chain uses TRBV3-1 (or the pseudogene TRBV3-2) and TRBJ2-7; 11 bases are shared with TRBD1. CDR3 DNA sequence: TGTGCCAGCAGCGCGAATATGGTGGGACAGGGGGCCTACGAGCAGTACTTC. It encodes CASSANMVGQGAYEQYF.